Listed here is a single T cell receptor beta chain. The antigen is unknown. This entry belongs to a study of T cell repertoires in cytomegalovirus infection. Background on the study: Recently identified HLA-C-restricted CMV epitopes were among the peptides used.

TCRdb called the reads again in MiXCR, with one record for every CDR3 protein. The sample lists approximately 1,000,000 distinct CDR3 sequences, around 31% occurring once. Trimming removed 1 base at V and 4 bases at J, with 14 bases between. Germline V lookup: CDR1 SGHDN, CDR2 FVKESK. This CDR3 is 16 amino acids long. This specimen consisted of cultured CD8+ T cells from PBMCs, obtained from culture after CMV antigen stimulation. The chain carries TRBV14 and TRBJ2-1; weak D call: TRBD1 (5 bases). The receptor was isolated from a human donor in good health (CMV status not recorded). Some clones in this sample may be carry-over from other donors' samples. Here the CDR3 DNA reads TGTGCCAGCAGCCAAGGTTGGTCAGGGAATTACAATGAGCAGTTCTTC. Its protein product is CASSQGWSGNYNEQFF.